These 8 T cell receptor beta chains share one sample of origin, sequenced in a study of blood T cell repertoires in COVID-19. The protocol was immunoSEQ multiplex PCR, while the TCRdb copy is restricted to in-frame clones and leaves out a portion. The table records under 200,000 clones, 82% of them present only once. The sequenced sample was PBMCs or T cells enriched from blood (not recorded which). These receptors were obtained from a man in his 60s who had recovered from COVID-19.

This rearrangement joins TRBV4-1 to TRBJ1-5; TRBD1 is a possible D gene (5 bases). Germline V lookup: CDR1 MGHRA, CDR2 YSYEKL. V was shortened by 2 bases and J by 3 bases, with 14 bases between the two germline ends. There are 16 residues in the CDR3. CDR3 loop: CASSQTDSYYNQPQHF. In DNA, the CDR3 is TGCGCCAGCAGCCAAACCGACAGTTATTACAATCAGCCCCAGCATTTT.

J is TRBJ2-5 and V is TRBV5-6; possibly TRBD1 for D (5 bases). The CDR3 loop spans 14 amino acids. V lost 0 bases to trimming and J lost 2 bases, with 8 bases between them. Germline V gives CDR1 SGHDT, CDR2 YYEEEE. CDR3 in amino acids: CASSLGQGQETQYF. The DNA for the CDR3 is TGTGCCAGCAGCTTGGGTCAGGGACAAGAGACCCAGTACTTC.

As to this clone: Other DNA sequences in this specimen translate into the identical CDR3. This chain joins TRBV2 and TRBJ1-1; a weak D match, TRBD1 (6 bases). V was trimmed by 7 bases and J by 0 bases, leaving 9 bases between them. This CDR3 region has 13 residues. Germline-derived CDR1 and CDR2 are SNHLY and FYNNEI. CDR3 sequence reads: CASTEGVNTEAFF. The CDR3 region has the DNA TGTGCCAGCACCGAGGGGGTGAACACTGAAGCTTTCTTT.

The genes are TRBV2 and TRBJ2-1; 10 nucleotides agree with TRBD1. Germline assignment: CDR1 SNHLY and CDR2 FYNNEI. V lost 7 bases to trimming and J lost 9 bases; unmatched junction nucleotides: 6. The CDR3 runs 13 residues. CDR3 residues: CASKTGQGFEQFF. The CDR3 coding sequence is TGTGCCAGCAAAACGGGACAGGGGTTTGAGCAGTTCTTC. The whole variable domain, filled in from reference TRBV2 and TRBJ2-1, reads EPEVTQTPSHQVTQMGQEVILRCVPISNHLYFYWYRQILGQKVEFLVSFYNNEISEKSEIFDDQFSVERPDGSNFTLKIRSTKLEDSAMYFCASKTGQGFEQFFGPGTRLTVL.

V and J are TRBV14 and TRBJ1-1; D ambiguous. Looked up from germline, CDR1 is SGHDN and CDR2 is FVKESK. Between the trimmed V and J ends, which lost 1 base and 4 bases, there was a span of 10 bases. The CDR3 loop spans 14 amino acids. The CDR3 is CASSQVRGFTEAFF. The CDR3 DNA follows: TGTGCCAGCAGCCAAGTTCGGGGTTTCACTGAAGCTTTCTTT.

V usage is TRBV19 and J usage is TRBJ1-4; no clear D. V was clipped by 7 bases and J by 8 bases, with 17 bases between them. The CDR3 is 14 amino acids. The germline V gene has CDR1 LNHDA and CDR2 SQIVND (reference sequence). The DNA for the CDR3 is TGTGCCAGTACCACGACCCGAAAGAGGGAAAAACTGTTTTTT. Amino acids: CASTTTRKREKLFF.

The rearrangement links TRBV15 to TRBJ2-6; TRBD1 agrees at 11 bases. Germline V gene data show CDR1 as LNHNV and CDR2 as YYDKDF (reference sequence). V lost 0 bases, J lost 2 bases, and 3 bases stayed unmatched. The CDR3 covers 18 residues. In nucleotides, the CDR3 is TGTGCCACCAGCAGAGATAAGGGACAGGGGGCTGGGGCCAACGTCCTGACTTTC. Encoded protein: CATSRDKGQGAGANVLTF.

The table lists this clone with a few counts. DNA of the CDR3: TGTGCCAGCAGCGGGGGGACAGGGGACGGCTACACCTTC. The encoded protein is CASSGGTGDGYTF. This sequence joins TRBV7-3 and TRBJ1-2; 10 bases align to TRBD1. The germline V gene has CDR1 SGHTA and CDR2 FQGTGA. This CDR3 contains 13 residues. V shed 5 bases, J shed 8 bases, and the junction held 5 bases outside the gene matches.